These 14 T cell receptor beta chains came from one sample sequenced in a study of beta chain features in type 1 diabetes. Study-wide results and caveats: TCRB CDR3s from Type 1 diabetes patients were moderately but significantly shorter in all four CD4+ subsets.

cDNA synthesis used the whole RNA isolate, giving expressed TCRB sequences. Clones were read by immunoSEQ multiplex PCR, and TCRdb kept only the in-frame ones, dropping some. This sample has a few hundred thousand clones, with approximately 12% found just once. No antigen is known for these receptors. Material for sequencing was naive CD4+ T cells from blood. These receptors were collected from a woman aged 18-29 years with type 1 diabetes.

V is TRBV23-1 and J is TRBJ2-7; 10 bases fit TRBD2. TRBV23-1 is reported as an ORF; its role is uncertain. The CDR3 runs 23 residues. J was trimmed by 5 bases and V by 2 bases; bases with no gene match: 30. The CDR3, as DNA: TGCGCCAGCAGTCAACCGGGGGACATATCCGGGACAGTGATAGCGGGAGGAGTGAACGAGCAGTACGTC. It specifies CASSQPGDISGTVIAGGVNEQYV.

CDR3 bases: TGTGCCAGCTCACCACGGGAGGAGCCGGAGAACACTGAAGCTTTCTTT. This codes for CASSPREEPENTEAFF. The chain couples TRBV18 to TRBJ1-1; D unresolved. This CDR3 comprises 16 residues. V gave up 1 base and J gave up 1 base, with 13 bases separating them. Germline V lookup: CDR1 KGHSH, CDR2 LQKENI.

J is TRBJ2-2 and V is TRBV9; 7 nucleotides agree with TRBD2. CDR3 size: 15 residues. CDR1 SGDLS and CDR2 YYNGEE come from the germline V gene. The trim removed 3 bases at V and 1 base at J, leaving 3 bases unmatched. CDR3 in DNA: TGTGCCAGCAGCGCAAGCGGGAAGAACACCGGGGAGCTGTTTTTT. Translating it yields CASSASGKNTGELFF.

This clone has only a few counts. The rearrangement joins TRBV10-3 to TRBJ2-6; 7 bases map to TRBD1. The V segment lost 7 bases and the J segment 0 bases; nucleotides outside the gene matches: 3. Germline assignment: CDR1 ENHRY and CDR2 SYGVKD. The CDR3 contains 15 residues. CDR3 region: CAITGQISGANVLTF. As DNA, the CDR3 is TGTGCCATCACGGGACAGATCTCTGGGGCCAACGTCCTGACTTTC.

The rearrangement uses TRBV27 and TRBJ2-1; 7 nucleotides match TRBD2. V shed 5 bases, J shed 9 bases, and the junction held 19 bases outside the gene matches. Germline V gene lookup returns CDR1 MNHEY and CDR2 SMNVEV (reference sequence). This CDR3 has 17 residues. The chain's CDR3 is CASSGESGRVKRGEQFF. The DNA for the CDR3 is TGTGCCAGCAGTGGGGAGTCAGGGAGGGTTAAGAGGGGTGAGCAGTTCTTC.

In the case of this clone: Other DNA sequences within the sample encode an identical CDR3. This rearrangement joins TRBV18 to TRBJ2-1; 12 bases align to TRBD2. Trimming cost V 3 bases and J 7 bases; bases outside gene matches: 10. Germline lookup yields CDR1 KGHSH and CDR2 LQKENI. The CDR3 length is 17 residues. CDR3 loop: CASSPPSLAGGGNEQFF. Here the CDR3 DNA reads TGTGCCAGCTCACCTCCCTCGCTAGCGGGAGGGGGGAATGAGCAGTTCTTC.

The rearrangement uses TRBV21-1 and TRBJ1-1; the listed D gene, TRBD1, was not tested against the DNA. TRBV21-1 is flagged as a pseudogene. This CDR3 has 13 amino acids. Here the CDR3 reads CASRSQENTEAFF. The CDR3 DNA reads TGTGCCAGCAGGAGCCAGGAGAACACTGAAGCTTTCTTT.

The V call is TRBV28, the J call TRBJ2-1, with 12 nucleotides matching TRBD2. V trimming: 2 bases; J trimming: 8 bases; junction bases outside the gene matches: 7. The CDR3 extends over 16 amino acids. Germline V gives CDR1 MDHEN, CDR2 SYDVKM. The CDR3 protein is CASSLGGLAGGDEQFF. CDR3 DNA: TGTGCCAGCAGTTTAGGTGGGCTAGCGGGAGGGGATGAGCAGTTCTTC.

V usage is TRBV11-3 and J usage is TRBJ2-1; 11 bases are shared with TRBD2. V lost 3 bases and J lost 8; bases outside the gene matches: 18. The CDR3 loop spans 19 amino acids. Germline CDR1 reads SGHNT; CDR2 reads YENEEA. The CDR3 protein is CASSLALSVSGRARDEQFF. As DNA, the CDR3 is TGTGCCAGCAGCTTGGCCCTTTCCGTTAGCGGGAGGGCCAGGGATGAGCAGTTCTTC.

With respect to this clone: Different DNA sequences within this sample yield the same CDR3. The chain is built from TRBV20-1 and TRBJ1-2; the D gene is possibly TRBD1 (5 bases). Germline CDR1 and CDR2: DFQATT and SNEGSKA (reference sequence). The CDR3 runs to 10 residues. Trimming cost V 6 bases and J 4 bases, with 6 bases left between them. As DNA, the CDR3 is TGCAGTGCAGACAGCTATGGCTACACCTTC. Protein sequence: CSADSYGYTF.

This clone came up a few times. The genes are TRBV7-9 and TRBJ2-3; tentative D call: TRBD1 (6 bases). Germline V gives CDR1 SEHNR, CDR2 FQNEAQ (reference sequence). V was cut by 5 bases and J by 0 bases, with 12 bases left in between. The CDR3 loop spans 15 amino acids. As DNA, the CDR3 is TGTGCCAGCAGCCCCGGGACACTAAGCACAGATACGCAGTATTTT. Its translation is CASSPGTLSTDTQYF.

This CDR3 is CASSSTVLAEAFF. DNA for the CDR3: TGTGCCAGCAGCTCGACAGTTTTGGCTGAAGCTTTCTTT. The J gene is TRBJ1-1, the V gene TRBV11-3, with D possibly being TRBD1 (5 bases). V shed 4 bases and J shed 6 bases, with 12 bases lying between them. Germline loops: CDR1 SGHNT, CDR2 YENEEA. The CDR3 extends over 13 amino acids.

This clone was counted only a few times. The chain has TRBV7-2 and TRBJ1-1, with a weak D call TRBD1 (5 bases). V was shortened by 6 bases and J by 2 bases, with 10 bases between the two germline ends. Germline assignment: CDR1 SGHTA and CDR2 FQGNSA. The CDR3 spans 13 residues. CDR3 amino acids: CASRSQGNTEAFF. CDR3 sequence (DNA): TGTGCCAGCAGGTCGCAGGGTAACACTGAAGCTTTCTTT.

This clone was seen more than once but under ten times. This chain uses TRBV11-3 with TRBJ2-1; 7 bases map to TRBD1. The germline CDR1 and CDR2 sequences are SGHNT and YENEEA. The junction had 2 bases not matched to a gene; V was cut back by 5 bases and J by 7 bases. This CDR3 comprises 12 residues. This chain's CDR3 is CASSDRDNEQFF. The CDR3 DNA follows: TGTGCCAGCAGCGACAGGGATAATGAGCAGTTCTTC.